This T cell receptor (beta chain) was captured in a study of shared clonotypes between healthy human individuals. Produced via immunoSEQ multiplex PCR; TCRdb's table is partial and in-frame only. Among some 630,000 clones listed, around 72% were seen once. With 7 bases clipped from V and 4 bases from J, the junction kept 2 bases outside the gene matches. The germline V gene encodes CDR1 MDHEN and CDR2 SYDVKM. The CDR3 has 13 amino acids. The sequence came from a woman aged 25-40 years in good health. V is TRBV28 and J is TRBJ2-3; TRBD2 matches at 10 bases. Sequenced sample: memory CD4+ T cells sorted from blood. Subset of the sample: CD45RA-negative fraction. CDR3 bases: TGTGCCAGCACAGCGGGAGGGCCAGATACGCAGTATTTT. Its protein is CASTAGGPDTQYF.